Listed below are T cell receptor beta chains from one sample, sequenced in a study of blood T cell repertoires in COVID-19. Method: immunoSEQ multiplex PCR; TCRdb's copy keeps in-frame clones and lacks some. Of roughly 70,000 clones listed, 85% to 90% are singletons. The specimen was peripheral blood. The origin of the receptors is a middle-aged man with active COVID-19. Each CDR3 is given without its conserved first and last residue. Fields, in order: V gene, CDR3 protein.

>TRBV9
ASSARQAPGNTIY
>TRBV11-3
ASSSSRGPGTDTQY
>TRBV7-9
ASSLFTGGGSNQPQH
>TRBV4-1
ASSQGGGGSAKNIQY
>TRBV19
ASSINAGLVEAF
>TRBV19
ASSVDRENTEAF
>TRBV11-3
ASSPGTGGTSTDTQY
>TRBV9
ASRAGDTGELF
>TRBV4-3
ASSPLSFRDRGHSNQPQH
>TRBV7-2
ASSLAFAGVMGTEAF
>TRBV4-2
ASSRQLAGAQY
>TRBV7-2
ASTVRGARD
>TRBV27
ASSLGESSGPTRELF
>TRBV6-2/TRBV6-3
ASSQDRARNTGELF
>TRBV5-4
ASSSGQASYEQY
>TRBV28
ASSKTGQETQY
>TRBV7-2
ASSPGQGSHTEAF
>TRBV2
ASRGQGRALY
>TRBV10-3
AISAGEGIYEQY
>TRBV6-6
ASSDTRMAAGAQY
>TRBV5-6
ASSLPTGLAGGRYNEQF
>TRBV18
ASSRLAGAYEQY
>TRBV19
ASSIRGTSGHNEQF
>TRBV5-1
ASSEDRVEKLF
>TRBV19
ASSWGTVISNQPQH
>TRBV24-1
ATSGGFGGYT
>TRBV30
AWSRSGVKGGELF
>TRBV7-8
ASSLTEVSTEAF
>TRBV27
ASSLLWAGGNSPLH
>TRBV10-2
ASRRGQAYEQY
>TRBV6-5
ASRTGGNSPLH
>TRBV24-1
ATSDSRVRGTFRQF
>TRBV7-9
AGHSPDSYGYT
>TRBV9
ASSVAPEVTGELF
>TRBV9
ASSVGGQGASGLADYEQY
>TRBV25-1
ASSESPPGGETQY
>TRBV4-2
ASSQGTSGRAVETQY
>TRBV6-5
ASSTRSGGDSPLH
>TRBV4-3
ASSQDWGLGTNYGYT
>TRBV5-6
ASIPRGWPKKRTEAF
>TRBV28
ASSVKKEAF
>TRBV9
ASSALNYGYT
>TRBV27
ASSWRSTDTQY
>TRBV4-3
ASSQDLRGGYT
>TRBV7-2
ASSLGSGRPNTQY
>TRBV7-9
ASISRASYNEQF
>TRBV27
ASTRTGILGTNYGYT
>TRBV11-2
ASSWSNTEAF
>TRBV28
ASSLGTSGHYNEQF
>TRBV5-6
ASSYSPGMDYEQY